This T cell receptor (beta chain) appears in the sequencing data of a study of blood T cell repertoires in COVID-19 (dated by TCRdb to about 2020). General notes on the study: The collaborator samples originated in the United States, Italy and Spain and spanned the acute and convalescent phases of COVID-19. The prospective study material was composed of cDNA or gDNA derived from T cells, B-cell-depleted T cells, or PBMCs. Subjects who had been exposed to COVID-19, were actively infected with it, or had recovered from it provided the deeply sampled blood TCRbeta repertoires that made up the dataset. A freely available public database, intended as a resource for researchers studying the immune response to SARS-CoV-2, is where the repertoires were released. Samples were obtained from the ongoing ImmuneRACE study (first 160 participants) and from about 1,300 subjects provided by 6 global collaborators. A de-identified subject ID, COVID-19 status, age in years and sex were almost always included in the sample metadata. Where HLA class I and class II types were available, the types were taken from metadata supplied by the sample provider, not from assay-based typing. General findings and caveats noted by the study authors: How much clinical and demographic metadata was included differed by source and by participant, and the metadata was provided uncurated.

The collaborating institutions used their own protocols to collect whole blood in K2EDTA tubes. Collaborator samples were shipped for TCRbeta analysis as frozen whole blood, isolated PBMCs, or DNA extracted from either sample type. Counted from cysteine to phenylalanine, this CDR3 has 15 amino acids. Here the CDR3 DNA is all that survives: 45 bases in frame from base 1. The germline V gene (reference sequence) specifies MNHEY as CDR1 and SMNVEV as CDR2. Ends trimmed: V by 2 bases, J by 6 bases; bases unmatched to a gene: 6. TCRbeta CDR3 regions were amplified from genomic DNA using the immunoSEQ Assay, a bias-controlled multiplex PCR. The paper's processing steps were these. The number of nucleated cells in each sample was estimated by amplification of reference gene primers within the assay. Sequence reads were collapsed and filtered to measure the absolute abundance of every unique TCRbeta CDR3 rearrangement. For each sample, productive Simpson clonality was calculated by taking the square root of Simpson's diversity index across productive rearrangements. The immuneACCESS repertoire file appears here via TCRdb, limited to in-frame rearrangements. These files lack a portion of the clones; in checked studies, under half of the deficit traces to unresolved V genes, and the cause of the others is not known. That table furnishes V, J and clone size, whereas the DNA furnished D and trimming. The sample data list some 59,000 clones, and around 77% of these were observed just once. The ten largest clonotypes hold about a fifth of the sample.

As concerns this clone: No cognate antigen has been identified for it. Base qualities are not recorded, but no much larger clone differs from it by a single base.

The rearrangement joined TRBV27 to TRBJ2-3; 9 central bases correspond to TRBD2. This receptor was identified in an older man with active or convalescent COVID-19. The sequencing input was peripheral blood. For the CDR3, the sequence is CASSLRRGGGDTQYF. The bases are TGTGCCAGCAGTTTAAGGCGGGGGGGCGGGGATACGCAGTATTTT.